A selection of T cell receptor beta chains follows, all from one sample in a study of T cells in Graves' hyperthyroidism and ophthalmopathy. TCRdb used MiXCR to reprocess the multiplex PCR reads, holding one entry per CDR3 protein. The top ten clones hold around 54% of a sample with some 490,000 distinct CDR3 sequences, approximately 22% of them seen once. Material: blood. All receptors derive from a woman aged 70-85 years with Graves' ophthalmopathy. The CDR3 runs from the conserved cysteine through the conserved F or W. A D gene is named only where the DNA matches it firmly. The size entry is marked missing in some rows and otherwise reads once, few, many or a size class.

V gene	clone size	J gene	D gene	CDR3 length	CDR3 protein	CDR3 DNA
TRBV6-1	.	TRBJ2-7	.	15	CASSETPMSSYEQYF	TGTGCCAGCAGTGAAACACCAATGAGCTCCTACGAGCAGTACTTC
TRBV7-2	.	TRBJ2-4	.	18	CASSRRGRTTTAKNIQYF	TGTGCCAGCAGCCGCAGGGGGAGGACTACTACAGCCAAAAACATTCAGTACTTC
TRBV6-6	.	TRBJ2-2	TRBD2	20	CASSYSTSAGGPWDTGELFF	TGTGCCAGCAGTTACTCCACTTCAGCGGGAGGCCCATGGGACACCGGGGAGCTGTTTTTT
TRBV19	few	TRBJ2-7	.	13	CASSSIAGYEQYF	TGTGCCAGTAGTAGTATCGCCGGCTACGAGCAGTACTTC
TRBV7-2	many	TRBJ2-5	.	16	CASSFSSALIQETQYF	TGTGCCAGCAGCTTTTCCTCTGCACTAATTCAAGAGACCCAGTACTTC
TRBV7-9	.	TRBJ2-1	TRBD1	15	CASSFWTGGGNEQFF	TGTGCCAGCAGCTTTTGGACAGGGGGCGGGAATGAGCAGTTCTTC
TRBV20-1	.	TRBJ2-3	.	16	CSARAMAGPSTDTQYF	TGCAGTGCTCGAGCAATGGCAGGCCCTAGCACAGATACGCAGTATTTT
TRBV18	.	TRBJ1-1	.	15	CASSPRGVKNTEAFF	TGTGCCAGCTCACCGCGAGGAGTTAAGAACACTGAAGCTTTCTTT
TRBV6-1	few	TRBJ2-6	.	15	CASSKWGDGANVLTF	TGTGCCAGCAGTAAATGGGGAGATGGGGCCAACGTCCTGACTTTC
TRBV12-3/TRBV12-4	many	TRBJ2-1	.	11	CASRNINEQFF	TGTGCCAGCAGGAACATCAATGAGCAGTTCTTC
TRBV30	.	TRBJ1-2	TRBD1	15	CAWSGLTGVSYGYTF	TGTGCCTGGAGTGGGTTAACAGGGGTATCCTATGGCTACACCTTC
TRBV7-2	few	TRBJ2-2	.	15	CASSPKAWFAGELFF	TGTGCCAGCAGCCCGAAGGCCTGGTTCGCCGGGGAGCTGTTTTTT
TRBV11-3	.	TRBJ2-1	TRBD2	15	CASSQRLAQYNEQFF	TGTGCCAGCAGCCAAAGACTAGCGCAATACAATGAGCAGTTCTTC
TRBV18	few	TRBJ2-1	.	16	CASSGTGFGSYNEQFF	TGTGCCAGCTCGGGCACAGGGTTCGGCTCCTACAATGAGCAGTTCTTC